These T cell receptor beta chains were read from a single sample in a study of T cell responses to AZD1222 COVID-19 vaccine. The repertoire was sequenced with immunoSEQ multiplex PCR; TCRdb's copy has only in-frame clones and lacks some. In the table there are tens of thousands of clones, about 93% of which are singletons. Here the sequenced sample was peripheral blood, taken on day 0 of MenACWY control vaccination. These receptors were taken from an adult in good health. CDR3s include the opening cysteine and the closing phenylalanine or tryptophan. The D gene is left open where the match is weak. Some rows mark clone size as missing; the rest say once, few, many or name a class of expanded clone.

D gene: -; clone size: -; J gene: TRBJ2-7; CDR3 length: 14; V gene: TRBV10-1; CDR3 DNA: TGCGCCAGCAGGGATTCTACGCCGGGGGCCGAGCAGTACTTC; CDR3 protein: CASRDSTPGAEQYF
D gene: TRBD1; clone size: once; J gene: TRBJ2-7; CDR3 length: 13; V gene: TRBV29-1; CDR3 DNA: TGCAGCGGCCGACAGGGAAGGGACTACGAGCAGTACTTC; CDR3 protein: CSGRQGRDYEQYF
D gene: -; clone size: few; J gene: TRBJ1-3; CDR3 length: 14; V gene: TRBV19; CDR3 DNA: TGTGCCAGTAGTACCACAGGGACTGGAAACACCATATATTTT; CDR3 protein: CASSTTGTGNTIYF
D gene: -; clone size: -; J gene: TRBJ1-4; CDR3 length: 13; V gene: TRBV5-4; CDR3 DNA: TGTGCCAGCAAAGACAGCAATAATGAAAAACTGTTTTTT; CDR3 protein: CASKDSNNEKLFF
D gene: TRBD1; clone size: -; J gene: TRBJ1-6; CDR3 length: 16; V gene: TRBV27; CDR3 DNA: TGTGCCAGCAGCTTCGACAGGGTATCCTATAATTCACCCCTCCACTTT; CDR3 protein: CASSFDRVSYNSPLHF
D gene: TRBD1; clone size: -; J gene: TRBJ2-7; CDR3 length: 14; V gene: TRBV19; CDR3 DNA: TGTGCCAGTAGTATCGGGACAGTTCTCTACGAGCAGTACTTC; CDR3 protein: CASSIGTVLYEQYF
D gene: -; clone size: -; J gene: TRBJ2-2; CDR3 length: 14; V gene: TRBV28; CDR3 DNA: TGTGCCAGCAGAGTGCTGGTGAACACCGGGGAGCTGTTTTTT; CDR3 protein: CASRVLVNTGELFF
D gene: -; clone size: -; J gene: TRBJ1-1; CDR3 length: 11; V gene: TRBV5-8; CDR3 DNA: TGTGCCAGCAGCTTTTACACTGAAGCTTTCTTT; CDR3 protein: CASSFYTEAFF
D gene: -; clone size: -; J gene: TRBJ1-1; CDR3 length: 13; V gene: TRBV6-5; CDR3 DNA: TGTGCCAGCAGTTACGCACAGGCAGGGGAAGCTTTCTTT; CDR3 protein: CASSYAQAGEAFF
D gene: TRBD1; clone size: -; J gene: TRBJ1-4; CDR3 length: 15; V gene: TRBV6-5; CDR3 DNA: TGTGCCAGCAGAGGTGGGCCAGGGGGAGATGAAAAACTGTTTTTT; CDR3 protein: CASRGGPGGDEKLFF
D gene: -; clone size: -; J gene: TRBJ2-4; CDR3 length: 16; V gene: TRBV28; CDR3 DNA: TGTGCCAGCAGTTTAAAGATCCAGTTAGCCAAAAACATTCAGTACTTC; CDR3 protein: CASSLKIQLAKNIQYF
D gene: -; clone size: -; J gene: TRBJ1-4; CDR3 length: 18; V gene: TRBV3-1/TRBV3-2; CDR3 DNA: TGTGCCAGCAGCCAAGATTGGAGGGGCGTTGCGGCTAATGAAAAACTGTTTTTT; CDR3 protein: CASSQDWRGVAANEKLFF
D gene: -; clone size: -; J gene: TRBJ2-2; CDR3 length: 15; V gene: TRBV4-1; CDR3 DNA: TGCGCCAGCAGCCCAGTCGGGTTGGGCACCGGGGAGCTGTTTTTT; CDR3 protein: CASSPVGLGTGELFF
D gene: -; clone size: -; J gene: TRBJ2-7; CDR3 length: 15; V gene: TRBV7-9; CDR3 DNA: TGTGCCAGCAGCCCTGCCGGCCTCCTCTCCTACGAGCAGTACTTC; CDR3 protein: CASSPAGLLSYEQYF
D gene: TRBD2; clone size: -; J gene: TRBJ2-7; CDR3 length: 15; V gene: TRBV6-5; CDR3 DNA: TGTGCCAGCAGTTACGCGGGGGGCTCTACCTACGAGCAGTACTTC; CDR3 protein: CASSYAGGSTYEQYF
D gene: -; clone size: -; J gene: TRBJ2-2; CDR3 length: 17; V gene: TRBV18; CDR3 DNA: TGTGCCAGCTCACCACCGGGGTCACCCCAGAACACCGGGGAGCTGTTTTTT; CDR3 protein: CASSPPGSPQNTGELFF
D gene: TRBD1; clone size: -; J gene: TRBJ1-2; CDR3 length: 14; V gene: TRBV2; CDR3 DNA: TGTGCCAGCAGTGGGACAGGGGAATACGGCGGCTACACCTTC; CDR3 protein: CASSGTGEYGGYTF
D gene: TRBD1; clone size: -; J gene: TRBJ2-2; CDR3 length: 17; V gene: TRBV4-1; CDR3 DNA: TGCGCCAGCAGCCAAGAGGGACAGGGGGGAGGGTACGGGGAGCTGTTTTTT; CDR3 protein: CASSQEGQGGGYGELFF
D gene: TRBD2; clone size: -; J gene: TRBJ2-5; CDR3 length: 16; V gene: TRBV6-5; CDR3 DNA: TGTGCCAGCAGTTACTCCCGGACTAGCGGGGGGGAGACCCAGTACTTC; CDR3 protein: CASSYSRTSGGETQYF
D gene: -; clone size: once; J gene: TRBJ2-6; CDR3 length: 13; V gene: TRBV7-3; CDR3 DNA: TGTGCCAGCAGCTTCTCTGGGGCCAACGTCCTGACTTTC; CDR3 protein: CASSFSGANVLTF
D gene: -; clone size: -; J gene: TRBJ2-6; CDR3 length: 16; V gene: TRBV6-5; CDR3 DNA: TGTGCCAGCAGTTACTCCGTATTGTCTGGGGCCAACGTCCTGACTTTC; CDR3 protein: CASSYSVLSGANVLTF
D gene: -; clone size: -; J gene: TRBJ1-5; CDR3 length: 14; V gene: TRBV6-5; CDR3 DNA: TGTGCCAGCAACTCCCTGGGGGCACCTCAGCCCCAGCATTTT; CDR3 protein: CASNSLGAPQPQHF
D gene: -; clone size: -; J gene: TRBJ2-2; CDR3 length: 14; V gene: TRBV19; CDR3 DNA: TGTGCCAGTAGTATGCAGCAGGGGAACCGGGAGCTGTTTTTT; CDR3 protein: CASSMQQGNRELFF
D gene: -; clone size: -; J gene: TRBJ1-1; CDR3 length: 15; V gene: TRBV3-1/TRBV3-2; CDR3 DNA: TGTGCCAGCAGCCAAGTCCCTGGGGCGCGTACTGAAGCTTTCTTT; CDR3 protein: CASSQVPGARTEAFF
D gene: -; clone size: once; J gene: TRBJ2-1; CDR3 length: 15; V gene: TRBV11-3; CDR3 DNA: TGTGCCAGCAGCTTAGGGGGAGGAACCTACAATGAGCAGTTCTTC; CDR3 protein: CASSLGGGTYNEQFF
D gene: TRBD2; clone size: -; J gene: TRBJ2-1; CDR3 length: 15; V gene: TRBV18; CDR3 DNA: TGTGCCAGCTCACGTGGGACTAGCGGGGACCATGAGCAGTTCTTC; CDR3 protein: CASSRGTSGDHEQFF